One and the same sample provided the 22 T cell receptor beta chains below, sequenced in a study of human thymus T cells (TCRdb year 2020). The thymus tissue came from surgical resects taken out during corrective cardiac surgery. The library was made by the immunoSEQ multiplex PCR assay. TCRdb took this table from immuneACCESS and kept in-frame rearrangements with V and J called. Such tables lack part of the clones; where checked against another copy, unresolved V genes explain under half of the gap, and the rest is unexplained. The sample contains 65,000 to 90,000 clones, 95% of them found a single time. The leading ten clones occupy approximately 0.032% of the sample. Sequences were obtained from thymus tissue. The origin of the receptors is a girl under three years old with a congenital heart defect but otherwise immunologically healthy.

This rearrangement joins TRBV5-4 to TRBJ2-3, with 8 bases matching TRBD1. The CDR3 loop spans 14 amino acids. The germline CDR1 and CDR2 sequences are SGHNT and YYREEE (reference sequence). With V trimmed by 4 bases and J by 6 bases, 7 bases remained unmatched. The CDR3 loop is CASSPSQGDDTQYF. In DNA, the CDR3 is TGTGCCAGCAGCCCATCACAGGGGGATGATACGCAGTATTTT.

V usage is TRBV7-9 and J usage is TRBJ1-4; TRBD1 is a possible D gene (6 bases). The CDR3 extends over 16 amino acids. The V end was cut by 3 bases, the J end by 6 bases, with 17 bases between. Germline V lookup: CDR1 SEHNR, CDR2 FQNEAQ (reference sequence). The CDR3 spells CASSFKGHAGDEKLFF. The DNA of the CDR3 is TGTGCCAGCAGCTTTAAGGGACATGCCGGGGATGAAAAACTGTTTTTT.

The V and J genes are TRBV28 and TRBJ1-1; D gene uncertain. The CDR3 extends over 11 amino acids. V was trimmed by 7 bases and J by 8 bases, leaving 11 bases between them. Germline CDR1 reads MDHEN; CDR2 reads SYDVKM. This CDR3 reads CASTRLYEAFF. The CDR3 DNA is TGTGCCAGCACTCGGCTTTACGAAGCTTTCTTT.

The chain is built from TRBV7-8 and TRBJ2-1, with 7 nucleotides matching TRBD2. Germline V gene data show CDR1 as SGHVS and CDR2 as FQNEAQ. The CDR3 sequence is 15 residues long. The ends lost 2 bases at V and 7 bases at J; junction bases unmatched: 8. CDR3 bases: TGTGCCAGCAGCTTAAAGCGGGATCCCTTGAATGAGCAGTTCTTC. Translation: CASSLKRDPLNEQFF. Based on the CDR3 plus reference TRBV7-8 and TRBJ2-1, the full variable domain is GAGVSQSPRYKVAKRGQDVALRCDPISGHVSLFWYQQALGQGPEFLTYFQNEAQLDKSGLPSDRFFAERPEGSVSTLKIQRTQQEDSAVYLCASSLKRDPLNEQFFGPGTRLTVL.

V usage is TRBV7-9 and J usage is TRBJ1-3, with a tentative D call TRBD1 (5 bases). CDR3 length equals 17 residues. V was shortened by 5 bases and J by 4 bases, with 21 bases between the two germline ends. Germline lookup yields CDR1 SEHNR and CDR2 FQNEAQ (reference sequence). CDR3: CASSPQPFQGAGNTIYF. Here the CDR3 DNA reads TGTGCCAGCAGCCCACAACCCTTCCAGGGAGCAGGAAACACCATATATTTT.

The chain uses TRBV21-1 and TRBJ2-1; the DNA was not compared with TRBD1, the D call given in the table. TRBV21-1 is termed a pseudogene. The CDR3 runs 14 residues. CDR3 region: CASSKVASYNEQFF. CDR3 bases: TGTGCCAGCAGCAAAGTGGCCTCCTACAATGAGCAGTTCTTC.

The V call is TRBV10-3, the J call TRBJ2-1, with 8 nucleotides matching TRBD2. V was clipped by 3 bases and J by 8 bases; unmatched bases: 9. This CDR3 is built from 15 residues. Germline V CDR1 and CDR2: ENHRY, SYGVKD. The CDR3 DNA follows: TGTGCCATCAGTGAAGGAGCGGGAGTCCGGGATGAGCAGTTCTTC. It is translated as CAISEGAGVRDEQFF.

The chain couples TRBV10-3 to TRBJ2-3; TRBD2 aligns across 7 bases. The CDR3 totals 17 residues. In germline, CDR1 is ENHRY, CDR2 SYGVKD. V dropped 6 bases and J dropped 2; count of bases not matched to a gene: 14. The CDR3: CAISDSAGREPTDTQYF. The CDR3, as DNA: TGTGCCATCAGCGATTCTGCCGGGCGGGAGCCCACAGATACGCAGTATTTT.

This clone was seen a handful of times. The chain carries TRBV5-1 and TRBJ2-3; D is ambiguous. From germline, CDR1 is SGHRS and CDR2 YFSETQ. The V and J ends lost 4 bases and 7 bases respectively, with 10 bases between them. The length of the CDR3 is 12 residues. The CDR3 DNA sequence: TGCGCCAGCAGCGCCAATTGGAATACGCAGTATTTT. Amino acids: CASSANWNTQYF.

The chain links TRBV27 to TRBJ2-5, with D perhaps TRBD1 (5 bases). With 3 bases removed from V and 1 base from J, the gap between germline ends came to 6 bases. Germline CDR1 and CDR2: MNHEY and SMNVEV (reference sequence). The CDR3 spans 13 residues. The CDR3 is CASSFRVQETQYF. The CDR3 region has the DNA TGTGCCAGCAGTTTCAGGGTCCAAGAGACCCAGTACTTC.

The chain combines TRBV28 with TRBJ1-3, with D hard to call. The CDR3 extends over 11 amino acids. Germline values: CDR1 MDHEN, CDR2 SYDVKM. V gave up 3 bases and J gave up 4 bases, with 1 base separating them. In DNA, the CDR3 is TGTGCCAGCAGTTTGGGAAACACCATATATTTT. Amino acids: CASSLGNTIYF.

The chain joins TRBV28 to TRBJ1-4, with D hard to call. This CDR3 is built from 16 residues. V was clipped by 1 base and J by 6 bases, with 15 bases between them. CDR1 and CDR2 (germline): MDHEN, SYDVKM. CDR3: CASSLSRTHGDEKLFF. The DNA of the CDR3 is TGTGCCAGCAGTTTATCGAGGACCCACGGGGATGAAAAACTGTTTTTT.

The chain joins TRBV27 to TRBJ2-1; 11 nucleotides line up with TRBD2. This CDR3 is 20 amino acids long. V lost 6 bases to trimming and J lost 0 bases; unmatched junction nucleotides: 16. The germline V gene encodes CDR1 MNHEY and CDR2 SMNVEV (reference sequence). The CDR3 protein is CASRSGTSGPLPSSYNEQFF. In DNA, the CDR3 is TGTGCCAGCAGGTCCGGGACTAGCGGACCCTTACCTAGCTCCTACAATGAGCAGTTCTTC.

The chain links TRBV5-1 to TRBJ2-2; 9 nucleotides agree with TRBD2. The ends lost 4 bases at V and 4 bases at J; junction bases unmatched: 11. Per the germline V gene, CDR1 is SGHRS and CDR2 is YFSETQ. The CDR3 contains 17 residues. The CDR3 loop reads CASSLEVAGDATGELFF. The CDR3 DNA reads TGCGCCAGCAGCCTCGAGGTAGCGGGGGACGCCACCGGGGAGCTGTTTTTT.

The chain uses TRBV11-2 and TRBJ2-1, with a tentative D call TRBD1 (7 bases). Germline CDR1 is SGHAT and CDR2 is FQNNGV. The ends were cut back, 5 bases at V and 8 bases at J, with 19 bases in the middle. CDR3 size: 15 residues. In DNA, the CDR3 is TGTGCCAGCAGCCCCAGGGGGGAGAAGGGGGATGAGCAGTTCTTC. This encodes CASSPRGEKGDEQFF.

V usage is TRBV21-1 and J usage is TRBJ1-5. TRBV21-1 is shown as a pseudogene. The CDR3 is 14 residues long. CDR3: CANRLGYSNQPQHF. The CDR3 nucleotides are TGTGCCAACCGGTTAGGCTATAGCAATCAGCCCCAGCATTTT.

V is TRBV30 and J is TRBJ2-1, with 14 positions matching TRBD2. Trimming removed 2 bases from V and 8 bases from J; junction bases left unmatched: 8. The CDR3 length is 16 residues. Germline V gene sequence: CDR1 GTSNPN, CDR2 SVGIG (reference sequence). DNA for the CDR3: TGTGCCTGGAGTACGGCGGGACTAGCGGGAGTCTATGAGCAGTTCTTC. Translated: CAWSTAGLAGVYEQFF.

Of note for this clone: A junction boundary mismatches the germline segment, possibly from a read error. The V call is TRBV4-1, the J call TRBJ2-7; no clear D gene. This CDR3 has 14 amino acids. The V gene's germline CDR1 is MGHRA and CDR2 YSYEKL. Written as DNA, the CDR3 is TGCGCCAGCAGCCAAATACAAGGCTCCCACGAGCAGTACTTC. It translates to CASSQIQGSHEQYF.

This clone was counted a single time. The chain recombines TRBV6-4 with TRBJ2-7; a weak D match, TRBD1 (5 bases). Deletions cut 6 bases from V and 0 bases from J, with 21 bases between. The germline CDR1 and CDR2 sequences are MRHNA and SNTAGT. This CDR3 has 17 residues. CDR3 sequence reads: CASSARIRQTYSYEQYF. DNA for the CDR3: TGTGCCAGCAGCGCCAGAATTAGACAGACCTACTCCTACGAGCAGTACTTC.

This chain joins TRBV28 and TRBJ2-7; 8 bases map to TRBD2. This CDR3 comprises 14 residues. Germline trimming cut 6 bases from V and 4 bases from J; bases unmatched to any gene: 8. CDR1 and CDR2 from the germline V gene are MDHEN and SYDVKM. The CDR3 reads CASSHGLALYEQYF. The DNA of the CDR3 is TGTGCCAGCAGCCACGGACTAGCTTTATACGAGCAGTACTTC. Drawing the rest from reference TRBV28 and TRBJ2-7, the complete variable domain is DVKVTQSSRYLVKRTGEKVFLECVQDMDHENMFWYRQDPGLGLRLIYFSYDVKMKEKGDIPEGYSVSREKKERFSLILESASTNQTSMYLCASSHGLALYEQYFGPGTRLTVT.

The chain couples TRBV25-1 to TRBJ2-1; 8 nucleotides line up with TRBD2. J gave up 3 bases and V 2 bases, and 6 bases lay outside the gene matches. The CDR3 has 16 residues. From germline, CDR1 is MGHDK and CDR2 SYGVNS. The CDR3 loop reads CASSEGVSGVYNEQFF. The CDR3 coding sequence is TGTGCCAGCAGTGAAGGTGTTAGCGGGGTCTACAATGAGCAGTTCTTC.

The gene calls are TRBV7-3 and TRBJ2-2; TRBD1 agrees at 7 bases. Germline CDR1 reads SGHTA; CDR2 reads FQGTGA. V trimming: 5 bases; J trimming: 2 bases; junction bases outside the gene matches: 14. The CDR3 consists of 18 residues. The CDR3 loop is CASSPPGQTIKNTGELFF. The CDR3 nucleotides are TGTGCCAGCAGCCCTCCGGGACAGACAATTAAAAACACCGGGGAGCTGTTTTTT.